Presented here are 31 T cell receptor beta chains from one specimen sequenced in a study of blood T cell repertoires in COVID-19. Profiled with immunoSEQ multiplex PCR; TCRdb holds only in-frame clones, not every one. The sample consists of roughly 250,000 clones, approximately 78% of them appearing once. Sequenced input: peripheral blood. The receptors come from a woman aged 55-69 years with active or convalescent COVID-19.

The CDR3 protein is CASSADREVGYTF. CDR3 nucleotide sequence: TGTGCCAGCAGCGCCGACAGGGAGGTGGGGTACACCTTC. The chain links TRBV7-9 to TRBJ1-2, with 7 bases fitting TRBD1. Germline CDR1 SEHNR, CDR2 FQNEAQ (reference sequence). The J segment lost 11 bases and the V segment lost 5 bases, leaving 11 bases of the junction unmatched. The length of the CDR3 is 13 residues.

This sequence joins TRBV7-2 and TRBJ2-1; TRBD1 matches 7 bases. Unmatched junction bases numbered 6, after V lost 4 bases and J lost 9 bases. CDR3 size: 13 residues. Germline CDR1 SGHTA, CDR2 FQGNSA. The CDR3 is CASSSYDRVEQFF. CDR3 sequence (DNA): TGTGCCAGCAGCTCGTACGACAGGGTTGAGCAGTTCTTC.

The rearrangement uses TRBV6-5 and TRBJ2-4; 8 bases line up with TRBD1. The length of the CDR3 is 14 residues. The J segment lost 6 bases and the V segment lost 7 bases, leaving 8 bases of the junction unmatched. Germline V gene data show CDR1 as MNHEY and CDR2 as SVGAGI. This chain's CDR3 is CASTGDRGGNIQYF. In DNA form, the CDR3 reads TGTGCCAGCACCGGAGACAGGGGCGGAAACATTCAGTACTTC.

The chain uses TRBV3-1 (or the pseudogene TRBV3-2) and TRBJ2-7, with TRBD1 matching 10 bases. There are 16 residues in the CDR3. CDR1 is LGHDT, CDR2 YNNKEL, per germline (reference sequence). After removal of 3 bases from V and 5 bases from J, the junction contained 10 bases not matched to a gene. CDR3 DNA: TGTGCCAGCAGCCACTCGGGACAGGGGATAGGCAACGAGCAGTACTTC. Its translation is CASSHSGQGIGNEQYF.

The chain carries TRBV27 and TRBJ1-1; 9 positions match TRBD1. Germline-derived CDR1 and CDR2 are MNHEY and SMNVEV (reference sequence). Unmatched junction bases numbered 11, after V lost 4 bases and J lost 5 bases. This CDR3 has 16 residues. CDR3 in DNA: TGTGCCAGCAGTTCCTACCAGGGACAGGGATTGACTGAAGCTTTCTTT. Encoded protein: CASSSYQGQGLTEAFF.

The chain links TRBV9 to TRBJ2-3; a weak D match, TRBD1 (6 bases). In germline, CDR1 is SGDLS, CDR2 YYNGEE. V was cut by 3 bases and J by 0 bases, with 11 bases left in between. This CDR3 region has 15 residues. CDR3 loop: CASSGGQTSTDTQYF. CDR3 nucleotide sequence: TGTGCCAGCAGCGGCGGACAGACAAGCACAGATACGCAGTATTTT.

J is TRBJ1-2 and V is TRBV19; possibly TRBD1 for D (5 bases). This CDR3 has 13 amino acids. Per the germline V gene, CDR1 is LNHDA and CDR2 is SQIVND (reference sequence). With 7 bases removed from V and 1 base from J, the gap between germline ends came to 10 bases. CDR3 nucleotides: TGTGCCAGTATGGTCGGGGGTAACTATGGCTACACCTTC. This encodes CASMVGGNYGYTF.

V usage is TRBV9 and J usage is TRBJ1-1, with unresolved D. Trimming stripped 4 bases from V and 0 bases from J, with 7 bases between. The CDR3 contains 13 residues. Looked up from germline, CDR1 is SGDLS and CDR2 is YYNGEE. CDR3: CASSLDMNTEAFF. In nucleotides, the CDR3 is TGTGCCAGCAGCTTAGATATGAACACTGAAGCTTTCTTT.

This rearrangement joins TRBV3-1 (or the pseudogene TRBV3-2) to TRBJ2-3; perhaps TRBD2 as D (6 bases). V dropped 1 base and J dropped 9 bases, with 8 bases sitting between them. From germline, CDR1 is LGHDT and CDR2 YNNKEL (reference sequence). This CDR3 is 12 amino acids long. DNA of the CDR3: TGTGCCAGCAGCCAAGTCGGGGGAACGCAGTATTTT. Amino acid sequence: CASSQVGGTQYF.

CDR3 sequence reads: CASSQDTQAKDEQYF. CDR3 coding DNA: TGCGCCAGCAGCCAAGATACTCAGGCTAAGGACGAGCAGTACTTC. The rearrangement links TRBV4-3 to TRBJ2-7, with D unresolved. V dropped 0 bases and J dropped 5 bases, with 14 bases sitting between them. CDR3 length equals 15 residues. The germline gives CDR1 LGHNA, CDR2 YSLEER.

The chain employs TRBV7-9 and TRBJ1-1; D possibly corresponds to TRBD1 (5 bases). Germline assignment: CDR1 SEHNR and CDR2 FQNEAQ (reference sequence). This CDR3 is built from 16 residues. V dropped 6 bases and J dropped 1 base, with 18 bases sitting between them. The CDR3 DNA reads TGTGCCAGCAGTTCCGGGACTTACTATGAGAACACTGAAGCTTTCTTT. Translated: CASSSGTYYENTEAFF. Combining the CDR3 with reference TRBV7-9 and TRBJ1-1 gives the whole variable domain DTGVSQNPRHKITKRGQNVTFRCDPISEHNRLYWYRQTLGQGPEFLTYFQNEAQLEKSRLLSDRFSAERPKGSFSTLEIQRTEQGDSAMYLCASSSGTYYENTEAFFGQGTRLTVV.

This clone was observed a few times. This chain connects TRBV6-2 or TRBV6-3 to TRBJ2-5; 13 positions agree with TRBD2. Trimming removed 6 bases from V and 2 bases from J; junction bases left unmatched: 21. Germline V gene sequence: CDR1 MNHEY, CDR2 SVGEGT. The CDR3 is 21 residues long. The CDR3 nucleotides are TGTGCCAGCAGCCCCCCCGGCGGTACTAGCGGGGGGGCCAGAGGGCAAGAGACCCAGTACTTC. Translated: CASSPPGGTSGGARGQETQYF.

The chain links TRBV6-5 to TRBJ2-7, with TRBD2 identical over 9 bases. The CDR3 is made up of 16 amino acids. Germline loops: CDR1 MNHEY, CDR2 SVGAGI. Losses at the gene ends were 4 bases for V and 4 bases for J; bases not matched to a gene: 11. The CDR3 sequence: CASSSEGTSRLYEQYF. CDR3 nucleotide sequence: TGTGCCAGCAGTTCGGAGGGGACTAGCAGGCTGTACGAGCAGTACTTC.

The genes are TRBV4-2 and TRBJ1-4; 9 nucleotides line up with TRBD1. This CDR3 has 17 amino acids. In germline, CDR1 is LGHNA, CDR2 YNFKEQ. J was trimmed by 5 bases and V by 0 bases; bases with no gene match: 7. The CDR3 DNA reads TGTGCCAGCAGCCAAGACAGAACAGGGGGCTGGAATGAAAAACTGTTTTTT. Protein sequence: CASSQDRTGGWNEKLFF.

V and J are TRBV7-2 and TRBJ1-3; 9 nucleotides align to TRBD1. This CDR3 has 16 residues. The V and J ends lost 4 bases and 0 bases, in that order; junction bases with no gene match: 4. Germline V CDR1 and CDR2: SGHTA, FQGNSA. The DNA for the CDR3 is TGTGCCAGCAGCTGGGACAGGGCTAGCTCTGGAAACACCATATATTTT. Residues: CASSWDRASSGNTIYF.

The chain couples TRBV10-3 to TRBJ2-5; D unclear. V shed 0 bases and J shed 5 bases, with 4 bases lying between them. This CDR3 has 12 residues. Germline V gene sequence: CDR1 ENHRY, CDR2 SYGVKD. CDR3 in amino acids: CAISESQETQYF. The CDR3 nucleotides are TGTGCCATCAGTGAGTCCCAGGAGACCCAGTACTTC.

V usage is TRBV4-3 and J usage is TRBJ1-1; D gene uncertain. The germline V gene has CDR1 LGHNA and CDR2 YSLEER. This CDR3 is 16 amino acids long. V was pared by 0 bases and J by 3 bases, with 14 bases between. CDR3 residues: CASSQEVDMADTEAFF. CDR3 in DNA: TGCGCCAGCAGCCAAGAGGTGGATATGGCGGACACTGAAGCTTTCTTT.

The genes are TRBV2 and TRBJ1-6; TRBD1 is a possible D gene (5 bases). V gave up 3 bases and J gave up 7 bases, with 13 bases separating them. Germline-derived CDR1 and CDR2 are SNHLY and FYNNEI. There are 15 residues in the CDR3. This CDR3 reads CASSEGTGRNSPLHF. The CDR3 coding sequence is TGTGCCAGCAGTGAGGGAACAGGCCGGAATTCACCCCTCCACTTT. Using reference TRBV2 and TRBJ1-6 for the parts outside the CDR3, the full variable domain is EPEVTQTPSHQVTQMGQEVILRCVPISNHLYFYWYRQILGQKVEFLVSFYNNEISEKSEIFDDQFSVERPDGSNFTLKIRSTKLEDSAMYFCASSEGTGRNSPLHFGNGTRLTVT.

This chain links TRBV2 with TRBJ2-7; the match to TRBD1 covers 7 bases. V was clipped by 5 bases and J by 0 bases; unmatched bases: 13. The CDR3 length is 17 residues. Germline assignment: CDR1 SNHLY and CDR2 FYNNEI. CDR3 residues: CASSPRPRDRDSYEQYF. The CDR3 DNA sequence: TGTGCCAGCAGTCCCCGTCCCCGCGACAGGGACTCCTACGAGCAGTACTTC.

The chain recombines TRBV7-9 with TRBJ1-1; D gene uncertain. The CDR3 covers 14 residues. V lost 5 bases, J lost 0 bases, and 10 bases lay in between. Per the germline V gene, CDR1 is SEHNR and CDR2 is FQNEAQ (reference sequence). CDR3 loop: CASSIQSMNTEAFF. CDR3 in DNA: TGTGCCAGCAGCATACAGAGCATGAACACTGAAGCTTTCTTT.

This CDR3 reads CASKGQPRGGYTF. In DNA, the CDR3 is TGTGCCAGCAAGGGACAGCCCCGGGGAGGCTACACCTTC. The chain has TRBV12-3 or TRBV12-4 and TRBJ1-2, with TRBD1 matching over 7 bases. CDR3 length: 13 residues. V dropped 7 bases and J dropped 8; count of bases not matched to a gene: 10.

V is TRBV7-2 and J is TRBJ2-2, with 9 bases matching TRBD2. The junction had 4 bases not matched to a gene; V was cut back by 5 bases and J by 6 bases. Germline values: CDR1 SGHTA, CDR2 FQGNSA. The CDR3 sequence is 14 residues long. CDR3 region: CASSPAGGSGELFF. The CDR3 DNA follows: TGTGCCAGCAGCCCAGCGGGGGGATCCGGGGAGCTGTTTTTT.

The gene calls are TRBV7-8 and TRBJ1-2; no clear D. CDR1 is SGHVS, CDR2 FQNEAQ, per germline. With 3 bases removed from V and 5 bases from J, the gap between germline ends came to 13 bases. This CDR3 spans 14 amino acids. Here the CDR3 reads CASSFSGLPYGYTF. CDR3 nucleotide sequence: TGTGCCAGCAGCTTCTCAGGACTTCCTTATGGCTACACCTTC.

The chain recombines TRBV6-2 or TRBV6-3 with TRBJ2-7; tentatively, D is TRBD1 (5 bases). Germline V gene data show CDR1 as MNHEY and CDR2 as SVGEGT. The V and J ends lost 0 bases and 5 bases respectively, with 14 bases between them. The CDR3 length is 15 residues. CDR3 in DNA: TGTGCCAGCAGTTACTCGCCGCAGGGATTCGACGAGCAGTACTTC. Amino acids: CASSYSPQGFDEQYF.

V and J are TRBV5-1 and TRBJ2-3; possible D gene TRBD1, 6 bases. The V end lost 7 bases, the J end lost 2 bases, and 11 bases lay between the germline ends. Germline CDR1 reads SGHRS; CDR2 reads YFSETQ. The CDR3 length is 13 residues. CDR3 residues: CASDQGSTDTQYF. DNA of the CDR3: TGCGCCAGCGACCAGGGGTCCACAGATACGCAGTATTTT.

In nucleotides, the CDR3 is TGTGCCTGGGGGACAGCTGCAACTAATGAAAAACTGTTTTTT. Translating it yields CAWGTAATNEKLFF. V usage is TRBV30 and J usage is TRBJ1-4, with 7 nucleotides matching TRBD1. The CDR3 covers 14 residues. V was clipped by 5 bases and J by 0 bases; unmatched bases: 3. Germline-derived CDR1 and CDR2 are GTSNPN and SVGIG (reference sequence).

The chain joins TRBV30 to TRBJ2-3; maybe TRBD1 (6 bases). Per the germline V gene, CDR1 is GTSNPN and CDR2 is SVGIG (reference sequence). Trimming cost V 1 base and J 3 bases, with 11 bases left between them. The CDR3 consists of 14 residues. CDR3: CAWSGRQGTDTQYF. CDR3 coding DNA: TGTGCCTGGAGTGGCCGGCAGGGGACAGATACGCAGTATTTT.

This rearrangement joins TRBV6-2 or TRBV6-3 to TRBJ2-3; D possibly corresponds to TRBD2 (5 bases). Germline V gene data show CDR1 as MNHEY and CDR2 as SVGEGT. CDR3 length: 14 amino acids. Trimming stripped 5 bases from V and 5 bases from J, with 14 bases between. The DNA of the CDR3 is TGTGCCAGCAGTCTCGATGCGGGCCGAGATACGCAGTATTTT. Its translation is CASSLDAGRDTQYF.

This clone appeared once. The rearrangement links TRBV30 to TRBJ1-6, with D uncertain. Trimming shortened V by 5 bases and J by 8 bases, and 13 bases separated the two germline ends. CDR1 is GTSNPN, CDR2 SVGIG, per germline (reference sequence). CDR3 length: 13 residues. The CDR3, as DNA: TGTGCCTGGGGTACGGGGTTGGATTCACCCCTCCACTTT. Its protein product is CAWGTGLDSPLHF.

The genes are TRBV19 and TRBJ1-5, with 11 bases fitting TRBD1. Per the germline V gene, CDR1 is LNHDA and CDR2 is SQIVND (reference sequence). Losses at the gene ends were 1 base for V and 5 bases for J; bases not matched to a gene: 7. CDR3 length: 17 residues. This CDR3 reads CASSIGKDRGLDQPQHF. CDR3 DNA: TGTGCCAGTAGTATAGGGAAGGACAGGGGGCTTGATCAGCCCCAGCATTTT.

The chain recombines TRBV27 with TRBJ2-7, with TRBD1 as a possible D gene (6 bases). The CDR3 extends over 14 amino acids. V shed 4 bases and J shed 6 bases, with 16 bases lying between them. Germline loops: CDR1 MNHEY, CDR2 SMNVEV (reference sequence). CDR3 nucleotide sequence: TGTGCCAGCAGTTCAGGGGTCCCCTCGTCCGAGCAGTACTTC. Residues: CASSSGVPSSEQYF.